Below, one T cell receptor (beta chain) is given with its context. This receptor's antigen is unknown. Per-nucleotide qualities are absent, and no much larger clonotype sits a single base away. The sample comes from a study of shared clonotypes between healthy human individuals (TCRdb year 2020). At the level of the whole study: The cohort comprised a couple of women and a few men aged 18 to 49 years. To increase sequencing depth and limit assay-specific biases, different laboratories used diverse techniques to prepare libraries and sequence TCR repertoires. The study deeply sequenced blood TCR repertoires of five healthy adults to estimate repertoire size and the extent of clonotype sharing between individuals. Each donor's leukapheresis produced roughly between about 0.85 and 10 billion PBMCs. Per donor, three plates each were used for CD4 naive and CD4 memory, two for CD8 naive, and one for CD8 memory. On the study overall, not on this receptor specifically: Estimated clonotype richness was generally larger for naive than for memory subsets. Even with the large sequencing depth, rarefaction of the sorted-subset datasets indicated that sequencing was incomplete. Because the study included a small number of donors, the genetic and exposure-history diversity represented was limited. Pairwise subsampling led to the expectation that sequencing depth would affect the degree of clonotype sharing among donors. Sharing across four donors was observed for roughly 5.4% of naive CD4, over 3% of naive CD8, 2.3% of memory CD4, and about 0.4% of memory CD8 clonotypes. Compared with non-shared clonotypes, clonotypes shared by all four sorted-subset donors had higher generation probabilities. Sampling was limited to blood, and TCR repertoires in tissue likely differ from TCR repertoires in blood.

The donors were healthy, HIV-negative adults who had no recently reported acute infections or vaccinations. Only Caucasian adults living in Nashville, Tennessee, USA were represented among the donors. The CD8 memory samples were a combination of magnetically selected CD45RO+ cells and CCR7-negative CD45RA+ effector memory (TemRA) cells. Blood was collected by leukapheresis, and PBMCs were isolated by Ficoll-Histopaque density gradient centrifugation and then cryopreserved in liquid nitrogen vapor phase. Analytical flow cytometry was used to check the purity and quantity of every magnetically sorted T cell population. From each sorted fraction, genomic DNA was isolated and quantified by UV absorbance on a Nanodrop 2000c. Using the deep immunoSEQ assay, TCR CDR3 regions were amplified from genomic DNA by multiplex PCR. Extracted genomic DNA from each cell subset was distributed evenly across all wells of several immunoSEQ 96-well plates, and each plate was treated as a replicate. For sorted subsets, around 200 ng genomic DNA, equal to 25,000 to 35,000 T cell genomes, was loaded into each replicate PCR. Purified libraries were measured with a Qubit 3.0 fluorometer, size-checked on a Bioanalyzer 2100, and measured again with the KAPA Library Quantification kit. Every immunoSEQ 96-well plate was sequenced on a dedicated single-read 150-cycle Illumina NextSeq 550 flow cell. The study's processing was this. Because the immunoSEQ output held only junctional sequences and lacked quality scores, the filtering could not match the filtering applied to full-length reads. To assign V/J genes and CDR3, sequences were annotated against IMGT germline references using PyIR, a Python wrapper for IgBLAST v1.9. Any read was removed if the V/J assignment was weak (E-value above 1e-6), the CDR3 was missing, or the read contained stop codons, out-of-frame junctions, or ambiguous translated residues. A V3J clonotype was defined by an identical inferred V gene, J gene, and CDR3 amino acid sequence. Percentage overlap between repertoires was computed as shared unique clonotypes divided by the size of the smaller repertoire. Repertoire richness was assessed with RTK rarefaction, the Chao1 estimator, and Recon v2.1 estimates of unobserved clonotypes. Generation probabilities for all TCRbeta clonotypes obtained by the gDNA method from a handful of donors were computed using OLGA. TCRdb retrieved this table from immuneACCESS and kept in-frame rearrangements only. Not all clones are present; in checked studies, unresolved V genes account for under half, and no reason is known for the remainder. For V, J and clone size, that table is used; D and trimming come from the DNA. For this sample the table gives some 700,000 clones, of which about 90% were detected only once. Clones ranked in the top ten supply 34% of the sample.

The CDR3 has 15 amino acids, counting the end cysteine and phenylalanine. Only the CDR3 DNA stays, 45 bases, in frame from base 1. Per the germline V gene, SGDLS is the CDR1 and YYNGEE is the CDR2. V loses 4 bases, J loses 5 bases, and the germline ends lie 17 bases apart. The sequence derives from a man between 18 and 29 years old in good health. Some clones in this sample may be carry-over from other donors' samples. This chain is built from TRBV9 and TRBJ2-3; TRBD2 is a weak D gene call, 6 bases matching. The sequencing input was memory CD8+ T cells from PBMCs. What this sample's cell subset or site label stands for: CD45RO+ cells pooled with CCR7-negative TemRA cells. The bases read TGTGCCAGCAGCCGCCTGGGGAGGCTCGGAGATACGCAGTATTTT. Its coded protein is CASSRLGRLGDTQYF.